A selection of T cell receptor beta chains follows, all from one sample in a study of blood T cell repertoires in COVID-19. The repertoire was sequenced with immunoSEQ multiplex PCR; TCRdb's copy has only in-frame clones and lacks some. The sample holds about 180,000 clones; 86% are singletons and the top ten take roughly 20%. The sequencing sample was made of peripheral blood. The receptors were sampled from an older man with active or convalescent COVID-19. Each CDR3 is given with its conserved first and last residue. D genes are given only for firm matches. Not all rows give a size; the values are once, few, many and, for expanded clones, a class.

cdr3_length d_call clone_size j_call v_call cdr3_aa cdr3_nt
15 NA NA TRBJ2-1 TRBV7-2 CASSLALRVGNEQFF TGTGCCAGCAGCTTAGCTCTCAGGGTGGGCAATGAGCAGTTCTTC
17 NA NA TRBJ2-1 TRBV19 CASSISPRALTVNEQFF TGTGCCAGTAGTATTTCGCCGAGGGCCTTAACGGTGAATGAGCAGTTCTTC
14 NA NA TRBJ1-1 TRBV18 CASSPRQPNTEAFF TGTGCCAGCTCACCACGACAGCCGAACACTGAAGCTTTCTTT
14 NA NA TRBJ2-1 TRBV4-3 CASSHGGRFNEQFF TGCGCCAGCAGCCACGGGGGGCGGTTCAATGAGCAGTTCTTC
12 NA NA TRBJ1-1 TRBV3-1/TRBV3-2 CASSQAGFESFF TGTGCCAGCAGCCAAGCAGGCTTCGAATCTTTCTTT
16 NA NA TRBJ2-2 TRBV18 CASSPQGIKNTGELFF TGTGCCAGCTCACCTCAGGGTATTAAGAACACCGGGGAGCTGTTTTTT
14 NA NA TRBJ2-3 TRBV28 CASSLEGGTDTQYF TGTGCCAGCAGTTTGGAGGGGGGGACAGATACGCAGTATTTT
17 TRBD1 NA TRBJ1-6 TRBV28 CASSLISRGLRNSPLHF TGTGCCAGCAGTCTCATCTCCAGGGGGCTCAGGAATTCACCCCTCCACTTT
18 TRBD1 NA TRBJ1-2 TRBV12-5 CASGLAQEWDSPRNGYTF TGTGCTAGTGGTTTGGCCCAGGAATGGGACAGTCCGAGGAACGGCTACACCTTC
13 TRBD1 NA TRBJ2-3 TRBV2 CASSVEQGVTQYF TGTGCCAGCAGTGTGGAACAGGGGGTTACGCAGTATTTT
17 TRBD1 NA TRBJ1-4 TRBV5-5 CASSSSGTGATNEKLFF TGTGCCAGCAGCTCCTCCGGGACAGGTGCAACTAATGAAAAACTGTTTTTT
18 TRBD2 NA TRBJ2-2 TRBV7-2 CASSSLAGVGKWTGELFF TGTGCCAGCAGCTCACTAGCGGGAGTAGGGAAGTGGACCGGGGAGCTGTTTTTT
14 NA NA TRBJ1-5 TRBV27 CASSLTYSNQPQHF TGTGCCAGCAGTTTAACATATAGCAATCAGCCCCAGCATTTT
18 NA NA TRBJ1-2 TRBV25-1 CASSEYKASLVGLGGYTF TGTGCCAGCAGTGAATATAAGGCCAGTTTGGTTGGACTTGGTGGCTACACCTTC
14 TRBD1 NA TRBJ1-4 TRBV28 CASRSTGIREKLFF TGTGCCAGCAGATCGACAGGGATTCGCGAAAAACTGTTTTTT
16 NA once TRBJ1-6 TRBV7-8 CASSLPSGTLGSPLHF TGTGCCAGCAGCCTCCCTTCGGGAACCCTGGGTTCACCCCTCCACTTT
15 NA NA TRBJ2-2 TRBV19 CASSTRGANTGELFF TGTGCCAGTAGCACCCGCGGAGCGAACACCGGGGAGCTGTTTTTT
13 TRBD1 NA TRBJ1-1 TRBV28 CASSLNRGRDASF TGTGCCAGCAGTTTAAACAGGGGGCGCGACGCCTCTTTT
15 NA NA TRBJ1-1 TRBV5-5 CASSLYSSGNTEAFF TGTGCCAGCAGCTTGTACTCGAGCGGAAACACTGAAGCTTTCTTT
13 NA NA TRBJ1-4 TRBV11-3 CASSLNRDEKLFF TGTGCCAGCAGCTTAAACCGAGATGAAAAACTGTTTTTT
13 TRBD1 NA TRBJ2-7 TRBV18 CASSEGQGYEQYF TGTGCCAGCTCCGAAGGACAGGGCTACGAGCAGTACTTC
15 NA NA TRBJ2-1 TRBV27 CASSLRWSSYNEQFF TGTGCCAGCAGTTTAAGGTGGTCTAGCTACAATGAGCAGTTCTTC
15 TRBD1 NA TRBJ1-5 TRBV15 CATSRIDRANQPQHF TGTGCCACCAGCAGAATAGACAGGGCCAATCAGCCCCAGCATTTT
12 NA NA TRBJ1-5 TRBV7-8 CASSPPNQPQHF TGTGCCAGCAGCCCCCCAAATCAGCCCCAGCATTTT
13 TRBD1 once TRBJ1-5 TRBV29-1 CSVGDRRNQPQHF TGCAGCGTGGGGGACAGACGCAATCAGCCCCAGCATTTT
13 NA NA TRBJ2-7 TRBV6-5 CASRMDSTYEQYF TGTGCCAGCCGAATGGACTCAACTTACGAGCAGTACTTC
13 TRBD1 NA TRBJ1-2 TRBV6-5 CASRDSHIYGYTF TGTGCCAGCCGGGACAGCCATATCTATGGCTACACCTTC
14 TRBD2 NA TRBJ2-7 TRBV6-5 CASTLGGVPYEQYF TGTGCCAGCACCCTTGGGGGGGTACCCTACGAGCAGTACTTC
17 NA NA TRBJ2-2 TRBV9 CASSWPRGLGDTGELFF TGTGCCAGCAGCTGGCCCAGGGGCCTAGGCGACACCGGGGAGCTGTTTTTT
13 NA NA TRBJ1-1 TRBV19 CASSITKNTEAFF TGTGCCAGTAGTATAACAAAGAACACTGAAGCTTTCTTT
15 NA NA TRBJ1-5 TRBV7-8 CASSLVYGSNQPQHF TGTGCCAGCAGCTTAGTGTACGGGAGCAATCAGCCCCAGCATTTT
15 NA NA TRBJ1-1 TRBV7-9 CASSQYRASGTEAFF TGTGCCAGCAGCCAATACAGGGCATCCGGAACTGAAGCTTTCTTT
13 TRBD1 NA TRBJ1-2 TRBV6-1 CASSERQGAGYTF TGTGCCAGCAGTGAAAGACAGGGAGCGGGCTACACCTTC
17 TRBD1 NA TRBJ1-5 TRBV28 CASSPPGQGVGNQPQHF TGTGCCAGCAGTCCCCCGGGACAGGGGGTTGGCAATCAGCCCCAGCATTTT
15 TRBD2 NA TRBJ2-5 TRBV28 CASNPLAGGPETQYF TGTGCCAGCAACCCTCTAGCGGGAGGGCCTGAGACCCAGTACTTC
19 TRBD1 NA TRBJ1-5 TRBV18 CASSPGGGQGHNSNQPQHF TGTGCCAGCTCACCCGGGGGGGGACAGGGCCATAATAGCAATCAGCCCCAGCATTTT
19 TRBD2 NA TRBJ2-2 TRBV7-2 CASSARRLAGGFSTGELFF TGTGCCAGCAGCGCGCGTCGGCTAGCGGGAGGGTTTTCCACCGGGGAGCTGTTTTTT
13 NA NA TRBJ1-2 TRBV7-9 CASSRQDYDGYTF TGTGCCAGCAGCCGACAGGATTATGATGGCTACACCTTC
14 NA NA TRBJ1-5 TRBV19 CASSIWDINQPQHF TGTGCCAGTAGTATCTGGGACATCAATCAGCCCCAGCATTTT
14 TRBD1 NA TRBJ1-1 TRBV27 CASSSIDRGRGAFF TGTGCCAGCAGTTCAATCGACAGGGGGCGGGGGGCTTTCTTT
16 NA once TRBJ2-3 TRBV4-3 CASSPPSDSNTDTQYF TGCGCCAGCAGTCCACCTTCTGACAGCAACACAGATACGCAGTATTTT